This T cell receptor (beta chain) comes out of a study of shared clonotypes between healthy human individuals. General observations from the study: For sorted subsets, rarefaction showed incomplete sequencing despite large depth.

This clone was recorded only once. The antigen is unknown. Distinct nucleotide sequences in the sample also encode this CDR3. The test was conducted at deep level. Generated by immunoSEQ multiplex PCR, the TCRdb table keeps only in-frame clones and is missing some. The profile covers millions of clones, with just over 90% appearing a single time and over 0.12% taken by the ten largest. Adults of Caucasian background living in Nashville, Tennessee made up all donors. Naive CD4+ cells were CD45RA-selected; the remaining cells were memory. The CDR3 has 15 residues. V lost 5 bases, J lost 0 bases, and 10 bases lay in between. Germline V gene lookup returns CDR1 MNHEY and CDR2 SVGAGI.

This clonotype originated in a man between 18 and 29 years old in good health. V and J are TRBV6-5 and TRBJ2-2, with D tentatively TRBD1 (6 bases). Sequencing was performed on naive CD4+ T cells sorted from blood. Subset specified: CD45RA+ positively selected. Written as DNA, the CDR3 is TGTGCCAGCAGTACCGGGACATCGAACACCGGGGAGCTGTTTTTT. Protein: CASSTGTSNTGELFF.